This T cell receptor beta chain was documented in a study of human versus mouse CDR3 diversity and MHC coevolution. Study results and caveats: Some 1.6 million TCR beta clonotypes were estimated for humans, the largest repertoire. Clonal inequality was lowest in most of the three human donors.

Cells were CD45RO-negative CD62L-positive naive CD4 T cells sorted from PBMCs. About this clone: Its specificity is unknown.

The CDR3 spans 15 residues. CDR1 SEHNR and CDR2 FQNEAQ come from the germline V gene (reference sequence). Trimming stripped 1 base from V and 4 bases from J, with 13 bases between. Produced via immunoSEQ multiplex PCR; TCRdb's table is partial and in-frame only. The sample contains 60,000 or so clones, 94% of which appear only once. The receptor's source is a person in their sixties or seventies in good health. The J gene is TRBJ2-5, the V gene TRBV7-9; maybe TRBD1 (5 bases). Sample: naive CD4+ T cells from blood. Regarding subset: CD45RO-negative CD62L-positive naive CD4 T cells. CDR3 in amino acids: CASSLGGGARETQYF. In DNA, the CDR3 is TGTGCCAGCAGCTTAGGTGGTGGGGCGAGAGAGACCCAGTACTTC.